The 5 T cell receptor beta chains below were found in one sample sequenced in a study of T cell responses to AZD1222 COVID-19 vaccine. Sequencing was performed with immunoSEQ multiplex PCR; in TCRdb, only in-frame clones are kept and a portion is missing. The sample holds 72,000 or so clones, roughly nine tenths seen once. This sample comprised peripheral blood, obtained 28 days after the second AZD1222 dose. These receptors were collected from an adult who received the AZD1222 COVID-19 vaccine.

This sequence joins TRBV15 and TRBJ1-1; D may be TRBD1 (5 bases). CDR1 and CDR2 (germline): LNHNV, YYDKDF (reference sequence). Trimming took off 0 bases at V and 0 bases at J, with 11 bases between the two ends. This CDR3 region has 16 residues. CDR3 sequence reads: CATSRDTGTVNTEAFF. The CDR3 DNA reads TGTGCCACCAGCAGAGATACCGGGACGGTGAACACTGAAGCTTTCTTT.

This clone appeared a single time. The chain uses TRBV12-5 and TRBJ1-5; no clear D gene. The germline V gene encodes CDR1 LGHNT and CDR2 FRNRAP. Trimming took 1 base from V and 3 from J, leaving 7 bases between them. This CDR3 is built from 14 residues. Written as DNA, the CDR3 is TGTGCTAGTGGTTTGGGTCGCTTCAATCAGCCCCAGCATTTT. Protein: CASGLGRFNQPQHF.

This clone was picked up a small number of times. The V and J genes are TRBV6-5 and TRBJ1-2; D perhaps matches TRBD1 (5 bases). Germline values: CDR1 MNHEY, CDR2 SVGAGI. V lost 8 bases to trimming and J lost 0 bases, with 10 bases between them. This CDR3 spans 13 amino acids. In DNA, the CDR3 is TGTGCCAGCGGAAGGGGTCCTAACTATGGCTACACCTTC. Protein product: CASGRGPNYGYTF.

DNA of the CDR3: TGTGCCAGCAGTGAATTAGCGGGAGGACAAGAGACCCAGTACTTC. As protein: CASSELAGGQETQYF. The V gene is TRBV2, the J gene TRBJ2-5; 10 bases map to TRBD2. Germline lookup yields CDR1 SNHLY and CDR2 FYNNEI. The CDR3 is 15 amino acids. V shed 2 bases, J shed 2 bases, and the junction held 2 bases outside the gene matches.

The chain combines TRBV27 with TRBJ1-2; TRBD1 agrees at 8 bases. J gave up 9 bases and V 8 bases, and 11 bases lay outside the gene matches. The CDR3 runs 13 residues. Germline lookup yields CDR1 MNHEY and CDR2 SMNVEV (reference sequence). CDR3 in amino acids: CASCPADRESYTF. The DNA of the CDR3 is TGTGCCAGCTGCCCGGCGGACAGGGAAAGCTACACCTTC.